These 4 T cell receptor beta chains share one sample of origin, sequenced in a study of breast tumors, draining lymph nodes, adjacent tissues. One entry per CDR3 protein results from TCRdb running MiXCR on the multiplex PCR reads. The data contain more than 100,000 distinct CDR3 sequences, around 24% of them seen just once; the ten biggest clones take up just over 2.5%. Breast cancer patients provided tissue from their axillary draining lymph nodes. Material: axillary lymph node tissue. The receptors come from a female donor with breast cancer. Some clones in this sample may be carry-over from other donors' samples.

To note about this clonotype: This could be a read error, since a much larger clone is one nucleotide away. The CDR3 sequence is CASSSLNRQGPGELLF. The CDR3 DNA is TGCGCCAGCAGCTCGCTAAACCGACAGGGACCCGGGGAGCTGCTTTTT. The V call is TRBV5-1, the J call TRBJ2-2, with 7 nucleotides matching TRBD1. CDR1 SGHRS and CDR2 YFSETQ come from the germline V gene. The CDR3 contains 16 residues.

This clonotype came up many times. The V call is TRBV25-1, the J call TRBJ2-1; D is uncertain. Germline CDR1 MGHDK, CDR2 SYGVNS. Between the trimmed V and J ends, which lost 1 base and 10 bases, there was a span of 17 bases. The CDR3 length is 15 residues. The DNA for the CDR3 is TGTGCCAGCAGTGAATCGGAGCCCGGCCGTTTAGAGCAGTTCTTC. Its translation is CASSESEPGRLEQFF.

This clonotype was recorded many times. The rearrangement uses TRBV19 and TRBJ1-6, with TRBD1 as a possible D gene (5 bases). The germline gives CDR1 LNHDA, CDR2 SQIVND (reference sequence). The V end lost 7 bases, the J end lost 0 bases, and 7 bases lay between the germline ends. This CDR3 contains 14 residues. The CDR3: CASKGSSYNSPLHF. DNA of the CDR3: TGTGCCAGTAAGGGGAGCTCCTATAATTCACCCCTCCACTTT.

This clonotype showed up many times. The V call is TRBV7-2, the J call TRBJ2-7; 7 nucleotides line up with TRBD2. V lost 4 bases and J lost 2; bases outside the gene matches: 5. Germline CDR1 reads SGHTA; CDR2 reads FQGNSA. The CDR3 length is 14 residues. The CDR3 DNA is TGTGCCAGCAGCTGGCTAGCGGACACCTACGAGCAGTACTTC. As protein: CASSWLADTYEQYF.